This T cell receptor beta chain was sequenced during a study of technical replicates of blood from a handful of donors. Germline CDR1 reads MDHEN; CDR2 reads SYDVKM. V shed 3 bases and J 3 bases; nucleotides not matched to a gene: 6. This CDR3 is built from 16 residues. Sequenced by immunoSEQ multiplex PCR; TCRdb stores in-frame clones only, minus some. The sample includes tens of thousands of clones, about 94% of them seen just once. The chain combines TRBV28 with TRBJ2-7; 12 nucleotides match TRBD1. This TCR was sampled from a human donor in good health. Sequencing was performed on T cells isolated from PBMCs. CDR3 in DNA: TGTGCCAGCAGTTTCTCCGGGACAGGGGGCCACTACGAGCAGTACTTC. It translates to CASSFSGTGGHYEQYF.